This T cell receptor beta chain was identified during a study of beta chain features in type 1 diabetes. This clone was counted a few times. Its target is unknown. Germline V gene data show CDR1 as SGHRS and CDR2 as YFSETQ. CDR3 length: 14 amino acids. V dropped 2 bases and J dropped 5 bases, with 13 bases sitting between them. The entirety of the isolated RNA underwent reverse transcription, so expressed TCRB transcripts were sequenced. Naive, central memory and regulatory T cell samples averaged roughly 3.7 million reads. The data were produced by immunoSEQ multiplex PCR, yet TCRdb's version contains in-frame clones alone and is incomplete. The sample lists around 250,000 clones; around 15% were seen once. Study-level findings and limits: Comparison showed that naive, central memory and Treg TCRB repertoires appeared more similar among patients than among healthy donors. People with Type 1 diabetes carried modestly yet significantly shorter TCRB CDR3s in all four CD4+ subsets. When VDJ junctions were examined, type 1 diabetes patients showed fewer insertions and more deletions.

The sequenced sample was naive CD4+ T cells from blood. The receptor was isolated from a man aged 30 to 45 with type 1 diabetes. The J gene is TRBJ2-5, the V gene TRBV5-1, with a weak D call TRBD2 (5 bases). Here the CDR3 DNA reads TGCGCCAGCAGCTTCTTTTCGAGGGAGGAGACCCAGTACTTC. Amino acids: CASSFFSREETQYF.